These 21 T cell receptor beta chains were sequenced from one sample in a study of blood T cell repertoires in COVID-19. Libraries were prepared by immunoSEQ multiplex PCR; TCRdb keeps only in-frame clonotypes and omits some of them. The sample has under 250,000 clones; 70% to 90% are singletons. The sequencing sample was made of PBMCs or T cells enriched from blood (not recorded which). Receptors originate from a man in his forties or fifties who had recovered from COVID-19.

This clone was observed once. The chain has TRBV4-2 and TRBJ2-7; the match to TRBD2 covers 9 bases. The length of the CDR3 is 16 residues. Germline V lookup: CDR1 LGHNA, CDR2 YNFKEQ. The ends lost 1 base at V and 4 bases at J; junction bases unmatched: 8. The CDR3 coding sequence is TGTGCCAGCAGCCAAGCCCCTCTAGCGGGATCTTACGAGCAGTACTTC. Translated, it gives CASSQAPLAGSYEQYF.

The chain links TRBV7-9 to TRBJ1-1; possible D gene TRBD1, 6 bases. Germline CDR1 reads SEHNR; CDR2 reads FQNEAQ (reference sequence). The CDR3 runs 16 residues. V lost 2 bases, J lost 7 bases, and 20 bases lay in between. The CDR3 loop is CASSLQPGQRTLEAFF. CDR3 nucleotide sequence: TGTGCCAGCAGCTTACAGCCCGGACAGCGGACCCTTGAAGCTTTCTTT. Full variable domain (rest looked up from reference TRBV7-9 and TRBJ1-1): DTGVSQNPRHKITKRGQNVTFRCDPISEHNRLYWYRQTLGQGPEFLTYFQNEAQLEKSRLLSDRFSAERPKGSFSTLEIQRTEQGDSAMYLCASSLQPGQRTLEAFFGQGTRLTVV.

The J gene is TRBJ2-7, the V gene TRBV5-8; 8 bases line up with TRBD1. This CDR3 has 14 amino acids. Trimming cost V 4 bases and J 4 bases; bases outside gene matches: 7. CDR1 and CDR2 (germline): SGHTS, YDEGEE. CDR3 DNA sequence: TGTGCCAGCAGCACGGGACAGGTTGAGTACGAGCAGTACTTC. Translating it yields CASSTGQVEYEQYF.

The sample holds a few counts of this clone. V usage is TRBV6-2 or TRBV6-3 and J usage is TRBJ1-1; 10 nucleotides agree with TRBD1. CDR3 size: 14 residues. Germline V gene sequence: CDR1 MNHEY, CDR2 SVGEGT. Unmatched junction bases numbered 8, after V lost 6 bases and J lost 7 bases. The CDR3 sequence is CASSRDRGLGEAFF. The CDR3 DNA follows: TGTGCCAGCAGCCGGGACAGGGGTTTGGGTGAAGCTTTCTTT.

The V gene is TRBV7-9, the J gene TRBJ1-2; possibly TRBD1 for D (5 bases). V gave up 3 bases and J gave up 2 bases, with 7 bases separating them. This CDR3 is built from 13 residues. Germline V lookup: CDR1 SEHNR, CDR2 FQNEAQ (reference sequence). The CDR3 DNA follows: TGTGCCAGCAGCTTCAACAGGAACTATGGCTACACCTTC. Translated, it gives CASSFNRNYGYTF.

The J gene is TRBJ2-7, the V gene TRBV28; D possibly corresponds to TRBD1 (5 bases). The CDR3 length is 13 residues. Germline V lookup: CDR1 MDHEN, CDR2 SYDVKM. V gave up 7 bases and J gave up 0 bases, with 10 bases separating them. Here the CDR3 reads CASNQGTSYEQYF. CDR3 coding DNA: TGTGCCAGCAATCAGGGAACCTCCTACGAGCAGTACTTC.

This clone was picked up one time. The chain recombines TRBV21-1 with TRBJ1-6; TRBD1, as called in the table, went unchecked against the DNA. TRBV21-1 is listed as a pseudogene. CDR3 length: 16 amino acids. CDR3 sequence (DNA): TGTGCCAGCGGCCCTTTTTTGGGGACAGGGCCCTCACCCCTCCACTTT. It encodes CASGPFLGTGPSPLHF.

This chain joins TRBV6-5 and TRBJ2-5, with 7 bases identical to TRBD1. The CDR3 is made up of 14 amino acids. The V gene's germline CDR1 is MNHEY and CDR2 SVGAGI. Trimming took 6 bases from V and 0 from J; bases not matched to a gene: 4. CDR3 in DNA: TGTGCCAGCAGACCCCAGGGGGACCAAGAGACCCAGTACTTC. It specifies CASRPQGDQETQYF.

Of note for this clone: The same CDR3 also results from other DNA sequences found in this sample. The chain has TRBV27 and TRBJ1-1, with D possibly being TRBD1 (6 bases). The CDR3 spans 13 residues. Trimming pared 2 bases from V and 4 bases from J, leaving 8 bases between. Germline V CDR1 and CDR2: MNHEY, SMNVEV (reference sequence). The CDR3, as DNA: TGTGCCAGCAGTTTAACAGGGTTCACTGAAGCTTTCTTT. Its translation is CASSLTGFTEAFF.

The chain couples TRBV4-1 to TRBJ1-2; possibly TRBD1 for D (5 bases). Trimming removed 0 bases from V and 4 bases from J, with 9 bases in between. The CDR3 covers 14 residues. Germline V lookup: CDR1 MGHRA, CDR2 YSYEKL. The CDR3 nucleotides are TGCGCCAGCAGCCAAGATTTAAGGGGCTATGGCTACACCTTC. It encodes CASSQDLRGYGYTF.

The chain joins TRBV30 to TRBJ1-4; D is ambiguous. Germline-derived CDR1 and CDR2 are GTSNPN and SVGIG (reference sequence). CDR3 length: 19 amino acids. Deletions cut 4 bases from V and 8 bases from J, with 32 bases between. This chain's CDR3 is CAWTPLPRAGYSHGEKLFF. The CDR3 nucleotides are TGTGCCTGGACACCCTTGCCGAGGGCAGGATATTCGCACGGCGAAAAACTGTTTTTT.

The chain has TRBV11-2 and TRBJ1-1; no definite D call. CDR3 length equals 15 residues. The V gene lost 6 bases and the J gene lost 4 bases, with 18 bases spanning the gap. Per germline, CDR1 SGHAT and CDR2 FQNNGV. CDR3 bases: TGTGCCAGCAGTTCTTCCGGCCACCGGGGCACTGAAGCTTTCTTT. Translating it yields CASSSSGHRGTEAFF.

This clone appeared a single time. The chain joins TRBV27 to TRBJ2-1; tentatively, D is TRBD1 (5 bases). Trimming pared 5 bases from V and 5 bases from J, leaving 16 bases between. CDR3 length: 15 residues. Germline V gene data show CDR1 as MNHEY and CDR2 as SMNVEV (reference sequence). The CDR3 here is CASSRQMQGDNEQFF. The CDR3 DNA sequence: TGTGCCAGCAGTAGACAGATGCAAGGGGACAATGAGCAGTTCTTC.

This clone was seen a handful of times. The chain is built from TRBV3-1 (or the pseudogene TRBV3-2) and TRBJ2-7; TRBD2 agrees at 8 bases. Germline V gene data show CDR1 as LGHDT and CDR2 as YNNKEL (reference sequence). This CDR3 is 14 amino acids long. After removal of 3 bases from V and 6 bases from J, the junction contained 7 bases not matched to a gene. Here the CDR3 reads CASSQGGLVTEQYF. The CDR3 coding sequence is TGTGCCAGCAGCCAGGGGGGACTAGTAACCGAGCAGTACTTC.

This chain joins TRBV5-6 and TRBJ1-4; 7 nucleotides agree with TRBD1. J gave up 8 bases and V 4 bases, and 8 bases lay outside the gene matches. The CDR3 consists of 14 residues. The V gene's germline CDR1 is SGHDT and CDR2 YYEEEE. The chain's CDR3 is CASSRDSRREKLFF. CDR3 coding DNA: TGTGCCAGCAGCAGGGACAGCAGAAGGGAAAAACTGTTTTTT.

The CDR3 sequence: CASSSRGLADQETQYF. For the CDR3, the DNA is TGCGCCAGCAGCTCAAGGGGACTAGCGGACCAAGAGACCCAGTACTTC. This sequence joins TRBV5-1 and TRBJ2-5; 11 bases map to TRBD2. V lost 3 bases to trimming and J lost 0 bases; unmatched junction nucleotides: 4. The CDR3 has 16 residues. CDR1 is SGHRS, CDR2 YFSETQ, per germline.

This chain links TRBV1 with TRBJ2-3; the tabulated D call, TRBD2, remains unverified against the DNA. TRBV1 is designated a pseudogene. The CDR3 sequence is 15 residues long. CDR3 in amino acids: CTSSRDLVEADTQYF. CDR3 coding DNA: TGCACCAGCAGCCGAGACTTAGTTGAGGCAGATACGCAGTATTTT.

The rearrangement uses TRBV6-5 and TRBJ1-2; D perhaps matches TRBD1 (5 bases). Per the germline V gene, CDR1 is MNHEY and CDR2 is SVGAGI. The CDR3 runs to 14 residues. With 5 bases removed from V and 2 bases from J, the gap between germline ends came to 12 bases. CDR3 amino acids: CASSPADINYGYTF. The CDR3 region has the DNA TGTGCCAGCAGTCCTGCGGACATAAACTATGGCTACACCTTC.

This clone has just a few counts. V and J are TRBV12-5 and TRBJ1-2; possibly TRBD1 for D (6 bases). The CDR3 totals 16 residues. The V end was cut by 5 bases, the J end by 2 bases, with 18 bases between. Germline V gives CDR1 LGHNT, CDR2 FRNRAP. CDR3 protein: CASGANRTALNYGYTF. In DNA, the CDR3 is TGTGCTAGTGGTGCGAATAGGACAGCGTTAAACTATGGCTACACCTTC.

The CDR3 DNA reads as TGCAGCGTTAAGGGGGCCGCTGAAGCTTTCTTT. Its translation: CSVKGAAEAFF. The chain has TRBV29-1 and TRBJ1-1; the match to TRBD1 covers 7 bases. Germline-derived CDR1 and CDR2 are SQVTM and ANQGSEA. The V and J ends lost 5 bases and 6 bases, in that order; junction bases with no gene match: 3. The CDR3 is 11 residues long. The full variable domain, in which reference TRBV29-1 and TRBJ1-1 provide the parts outside the CDR3, is SAVISQKPSRDICQRGTSLTIQCQVDSQVTMMFWYRQQPGQSLTLIATANQGSEATYESGFVIDKFPISRPNLTFSTLTVSNMSPEDSSIYLCSVKGAAEAFFGQGTRLTVV.

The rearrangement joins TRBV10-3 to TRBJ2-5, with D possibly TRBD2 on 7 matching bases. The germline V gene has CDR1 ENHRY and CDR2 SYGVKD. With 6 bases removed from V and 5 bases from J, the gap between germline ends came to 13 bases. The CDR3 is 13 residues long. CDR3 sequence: CAIRGGAKETQYF. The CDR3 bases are TGTGCCATCAGGGGGGGGGCCAAGGAGACCCAGTACTTC.